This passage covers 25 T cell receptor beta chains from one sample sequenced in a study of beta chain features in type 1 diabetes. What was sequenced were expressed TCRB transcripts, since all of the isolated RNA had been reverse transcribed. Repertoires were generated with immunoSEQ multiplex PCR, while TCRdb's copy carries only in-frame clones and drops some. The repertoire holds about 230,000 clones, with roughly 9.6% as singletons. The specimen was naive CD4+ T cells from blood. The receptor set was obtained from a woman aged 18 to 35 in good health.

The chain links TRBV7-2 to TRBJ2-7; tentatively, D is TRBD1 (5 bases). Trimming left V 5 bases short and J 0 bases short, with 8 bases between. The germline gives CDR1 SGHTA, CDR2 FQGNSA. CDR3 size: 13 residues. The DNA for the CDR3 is TGTGCCAGCAGCAAGACAGACTCCTACGAGCAGTACTTC. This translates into CASSKTDSYEQYF.

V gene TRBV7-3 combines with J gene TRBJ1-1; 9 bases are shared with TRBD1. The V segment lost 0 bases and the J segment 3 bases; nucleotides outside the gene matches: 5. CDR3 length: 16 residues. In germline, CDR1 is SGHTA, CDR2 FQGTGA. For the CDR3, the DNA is TGTGCCAGCAGCTTAACATTTCGACAGGGGGACACTGAAGCTTTCTTT. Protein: CASSLTFRQGDTEAFF.

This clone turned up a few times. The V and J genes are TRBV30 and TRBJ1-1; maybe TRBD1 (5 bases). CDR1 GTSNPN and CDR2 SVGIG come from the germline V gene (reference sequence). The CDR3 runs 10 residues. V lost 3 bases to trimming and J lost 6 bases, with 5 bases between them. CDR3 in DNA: TGTGCCTGGAGACAGGCTGAAGCTTTCTTT. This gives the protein CAWRQAEAFF. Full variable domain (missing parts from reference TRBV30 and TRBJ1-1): SQTIHQWPATLVQPVGSPLSLECTVEGTSNPNLYWYRQAAGRGLQLLFYSVGIGQISSEVPQNLSASRPQDRQFILSSKKLLLSDSGFYLCAWRQAEAFFGQGTRLTVV.

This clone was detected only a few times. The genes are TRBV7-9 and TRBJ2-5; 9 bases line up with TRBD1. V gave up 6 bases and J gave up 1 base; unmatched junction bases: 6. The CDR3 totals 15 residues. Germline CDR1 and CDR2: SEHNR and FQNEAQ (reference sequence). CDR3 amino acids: CASSRTGGPQETQYF. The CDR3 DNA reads TGTGCCAGCAGTCGTACAGGGGGCCCCCAAGAGACCCAGTACTTC.

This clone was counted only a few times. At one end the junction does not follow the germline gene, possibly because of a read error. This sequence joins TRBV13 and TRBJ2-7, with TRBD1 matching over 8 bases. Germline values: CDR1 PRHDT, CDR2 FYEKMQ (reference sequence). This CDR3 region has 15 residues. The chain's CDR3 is CASTLRQGAPFEQYF. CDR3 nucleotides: TGTGCCAGCACCTTAAGGCAGGGGGCTCCTTTCGAGCAGTACTTC.

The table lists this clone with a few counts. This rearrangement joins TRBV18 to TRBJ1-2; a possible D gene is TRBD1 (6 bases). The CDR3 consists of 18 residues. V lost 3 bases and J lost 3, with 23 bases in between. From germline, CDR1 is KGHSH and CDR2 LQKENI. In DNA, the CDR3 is TGTGCCAGCTCACCCATACCCGGGACACCCGTCGACGACTATGGCTACACCTTC. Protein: CASSPIPGTPVDDYGYTF.

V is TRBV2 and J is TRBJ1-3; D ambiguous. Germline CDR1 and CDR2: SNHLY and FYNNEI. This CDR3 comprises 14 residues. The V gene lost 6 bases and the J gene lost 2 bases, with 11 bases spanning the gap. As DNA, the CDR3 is TGTGCCAGCAGCCCGGTAACCCCTGGAAACACCATATATTTT. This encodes CASSPVTPGNTIYF.

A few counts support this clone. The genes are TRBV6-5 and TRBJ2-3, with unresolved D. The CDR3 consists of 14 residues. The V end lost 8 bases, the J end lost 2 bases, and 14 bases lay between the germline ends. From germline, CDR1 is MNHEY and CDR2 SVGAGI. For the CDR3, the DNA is TGTGCCAGCCGTAACATTCATGCCACAGATACGCAGTATTTT. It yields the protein CASRNIHATDTQYF.

CDR3 loop: CASSLDGTAFYGYTF. The CDR3 region has the DNA TGCGCCAGCAGCTTGGATGGGACAGCGTTCTATGGCTACACCTTC. This sequence joins TRBV5-1 and TRBJ1-2; 7 nucleotides align to TRBD1. The germline V gene encodes CDR1 SGHRS and CDR2 YFSETQ. With 0 bases clipped from V and 4 bases from J, the junction kept 6 bases outside the gene matches. The CDR3 loop spans 15 amino acids.

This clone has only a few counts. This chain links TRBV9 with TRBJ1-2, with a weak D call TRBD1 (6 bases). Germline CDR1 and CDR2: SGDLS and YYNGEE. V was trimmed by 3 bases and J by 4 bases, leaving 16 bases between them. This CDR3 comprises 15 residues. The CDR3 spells CASSGEQGSAYGYTF. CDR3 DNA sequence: TGTGCCAGCAGCGGAGAACAGGGTTCTGCCTATGGCTACACCTTC.

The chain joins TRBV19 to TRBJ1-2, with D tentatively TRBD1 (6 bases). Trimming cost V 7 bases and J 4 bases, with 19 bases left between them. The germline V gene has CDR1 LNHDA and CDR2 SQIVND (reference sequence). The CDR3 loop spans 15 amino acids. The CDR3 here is CASTTTGKLLYGYTF. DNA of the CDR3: TGTGCCAGTACCACTACAGGGAAGCTCCTCTATGGCTACACCTTC.

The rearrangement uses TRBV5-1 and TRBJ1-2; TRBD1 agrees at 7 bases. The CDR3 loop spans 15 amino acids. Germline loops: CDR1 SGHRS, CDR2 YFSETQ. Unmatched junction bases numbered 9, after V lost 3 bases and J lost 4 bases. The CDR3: CASSWGTDTFYGYTF. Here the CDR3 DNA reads TGCGCCAGCAGCTGGGGGACAGACACCTTCTATGGCTACACCTTC.

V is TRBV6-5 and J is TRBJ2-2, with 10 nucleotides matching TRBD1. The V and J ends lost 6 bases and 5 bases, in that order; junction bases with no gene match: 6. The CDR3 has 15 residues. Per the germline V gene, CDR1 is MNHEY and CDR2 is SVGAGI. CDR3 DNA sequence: TGTGCCAGCAGCCCGGGACAGGGGTGGACCGGGGAGCTGTTTTTT. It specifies CASSPGQGWTGELFF.

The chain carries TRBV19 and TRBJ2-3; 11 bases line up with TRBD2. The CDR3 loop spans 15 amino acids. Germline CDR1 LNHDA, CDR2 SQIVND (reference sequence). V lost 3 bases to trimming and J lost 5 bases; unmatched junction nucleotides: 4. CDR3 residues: CASSMRGLAGDTQYF. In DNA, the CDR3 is TGTGCCAGTAGTATGCGCGGACTAGCGGGAGATACGCAGTATTTT.

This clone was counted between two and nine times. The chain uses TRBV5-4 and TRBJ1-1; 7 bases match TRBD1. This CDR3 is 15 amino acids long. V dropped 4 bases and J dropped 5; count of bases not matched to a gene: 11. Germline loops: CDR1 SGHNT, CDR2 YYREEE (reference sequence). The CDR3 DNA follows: TGTGCCAGCAGCCGTCCGACAGGGAGAGAAACTGAAGCTTTCTTT. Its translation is CASSRPTGRETEAFF.

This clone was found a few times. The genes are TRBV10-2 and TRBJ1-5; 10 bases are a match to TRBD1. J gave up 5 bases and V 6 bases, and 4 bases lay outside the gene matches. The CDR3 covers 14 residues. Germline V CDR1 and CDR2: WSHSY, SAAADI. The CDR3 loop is CASRLGTGDQPQHF. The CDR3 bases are TGCGCCAGCAGGCTCGGGACAGGGGATCAGCCCCAGCATTTT.

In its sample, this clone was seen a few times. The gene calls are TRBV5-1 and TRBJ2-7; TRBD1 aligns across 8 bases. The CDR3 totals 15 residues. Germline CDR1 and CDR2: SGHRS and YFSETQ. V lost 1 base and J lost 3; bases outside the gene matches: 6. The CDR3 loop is CASSLPGTGLYEQYF. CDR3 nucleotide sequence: TGCGCCAGCAGCTTGCCCGGGACAGGCCTCTACGAGCAGTACTTC.

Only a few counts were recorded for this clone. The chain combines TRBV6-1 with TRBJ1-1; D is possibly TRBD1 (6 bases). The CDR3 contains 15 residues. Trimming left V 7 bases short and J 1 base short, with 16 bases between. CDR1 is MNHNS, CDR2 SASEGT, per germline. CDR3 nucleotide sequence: TGTGCCAGCATCCTATTTGGCAGGGGGAACACTGAAGCTTTCTTT. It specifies CASILFGRGNTEAFF.

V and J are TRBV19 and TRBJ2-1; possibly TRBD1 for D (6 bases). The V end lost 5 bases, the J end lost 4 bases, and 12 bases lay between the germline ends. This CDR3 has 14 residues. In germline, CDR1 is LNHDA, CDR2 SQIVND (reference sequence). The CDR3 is CASSDGQKYNEQFF. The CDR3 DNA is TGTGCCAGTAGTGATGGACAGAAATACAATGAGCAGTTCTTC.

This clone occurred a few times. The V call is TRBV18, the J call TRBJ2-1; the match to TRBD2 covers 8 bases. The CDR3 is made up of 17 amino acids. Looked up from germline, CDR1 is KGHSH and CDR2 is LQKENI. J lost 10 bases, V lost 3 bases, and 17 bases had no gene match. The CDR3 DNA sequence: TGTGCCAGCTCACCCCAGACTAGCGCCATCTCTTTAGGGGAGCAGTTCTTC. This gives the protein CASSPQTSAISLGEQFF. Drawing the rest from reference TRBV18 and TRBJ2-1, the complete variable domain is NAGVMQNPRHLVRRRGQEARLRCSPMKGHSHVYWYRQLPEEGLKFMVYLQKENIIDESGMPKERFSAEFPKEGPSILRIQQVVRGDSAAYFCASSPQTSAISLGEQFFGPGTRLTVL.

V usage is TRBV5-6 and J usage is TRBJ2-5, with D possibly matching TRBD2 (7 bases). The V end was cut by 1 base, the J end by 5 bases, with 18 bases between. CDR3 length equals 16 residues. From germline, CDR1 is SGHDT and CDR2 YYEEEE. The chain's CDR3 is CASSLSAGAAGETQYF. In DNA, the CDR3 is TGTGCCAGCAGCTTGAGCGCGGGGGCCGCGGGGGAGACCCAGTACTTC. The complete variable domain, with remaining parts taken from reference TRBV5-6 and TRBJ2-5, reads DAGVTQSPTHLIKTRGQQVTLRCSPKSGHDTVSWYQQALGQGPQFIFQYYEEEERQRGNFPDRFSGHQFPNYSSELNVNALLLGDSALYLCASSLSAGAAGETQYFGPGTRLLVL.

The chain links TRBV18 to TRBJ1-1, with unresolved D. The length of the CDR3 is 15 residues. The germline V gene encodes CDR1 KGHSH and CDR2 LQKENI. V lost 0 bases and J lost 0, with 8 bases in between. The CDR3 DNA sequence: TGTGCCAGCTCACCACCCAGCGCGATGAACACTGAAGCTTTCTTT. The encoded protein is CASSPPSAMNTEAFF.

CDR3 region: CASSEEGAGGPTDTQYF. CDR3 bases: TGTGCCAGCAGCGAGGAAGGAGCGGGGGGCCCCACAGATACGCAGTATTTT. The chain carries TRBV9 and TRBJ2-3, with 9 bases fitting TRBD2. CDR3 size: 17 residues. V shed 3 bases, J shed 2 bases, and the junction held 10 bases outside the gene matches. The V gene's germline CDR1 is SGDLS and CDR2 YYNGEE. Combining the CDR3 with reference TRBV9 and TRBJ2-3 gives the whole variable domain DSGVTQTPKHLITATGQRVTLRCSPRSGDLSVYWYQQSLDQGLQFLIQYYNGEERAKGNILERFSAQQFPDLHSELNLSSLELGDSALYFCASSEEGAGGPTDTQYFGPGTRLTVL.

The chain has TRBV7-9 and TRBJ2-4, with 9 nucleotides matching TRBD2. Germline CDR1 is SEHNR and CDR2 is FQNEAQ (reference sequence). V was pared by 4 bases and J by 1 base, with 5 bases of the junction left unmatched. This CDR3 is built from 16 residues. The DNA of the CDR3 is TGTGCCAGCAGCTCAAGCGGGGGGCATGCCAAAAACATTCAGTACTTC. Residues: CASSSSGGHAKNIQYF.

CDR3 region: CASSLSDRTRGGNQPQHF. CDR3 sequence (DNA): TGTGCCAGCAGCTTGTCCGACAGGACCCGAGGGGGCAATCAGCCCCAGCATTTT. The chain couples TRBV7-9 to TRBJ1-5; possibly TRBD1 for D (6 bases). V shed 3 bases and J shed 2 bases, with 20 bases lying between them. From germline, CDR1 is SEHNR and CDR2 FQNEAQ (reference sequence). This CDR3 is built from 18 residues.